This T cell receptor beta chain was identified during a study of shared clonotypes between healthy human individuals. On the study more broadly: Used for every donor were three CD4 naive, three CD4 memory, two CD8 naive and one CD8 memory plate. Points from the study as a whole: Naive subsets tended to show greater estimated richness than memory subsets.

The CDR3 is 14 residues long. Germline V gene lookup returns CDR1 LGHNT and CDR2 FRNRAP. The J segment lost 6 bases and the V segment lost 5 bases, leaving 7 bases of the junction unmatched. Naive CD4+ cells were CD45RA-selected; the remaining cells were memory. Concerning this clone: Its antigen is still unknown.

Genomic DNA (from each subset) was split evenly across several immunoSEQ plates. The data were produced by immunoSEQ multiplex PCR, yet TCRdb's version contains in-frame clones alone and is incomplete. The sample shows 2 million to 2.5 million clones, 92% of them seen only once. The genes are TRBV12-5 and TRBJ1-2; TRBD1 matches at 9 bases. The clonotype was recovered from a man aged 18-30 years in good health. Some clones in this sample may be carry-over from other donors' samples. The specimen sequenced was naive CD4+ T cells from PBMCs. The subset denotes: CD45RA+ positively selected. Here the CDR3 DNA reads TGTGCTAGTGGTCCGGAAGGGACAGGGAATGGCTACACCTTC. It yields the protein CASGPEGTGNGYTF.